The clone carrying this T cell receptor beta chain was counted only a few times. Its antigen is currently unknown. This specimen comes from a study of early T cells in non-severe SARS-CoV-2 infection. Across the study: From unsorted whole blood, bulk RNA was sequenced, and the chains remained unpaired. Points from the study as a whole: Lookups in VDJdb leaned toward anti-spike CD8 responses and missed private and CD4 specificities.

TCRdb redid the calling of the 5' RACE reads with MiXCR, one entry per CDR3 protein. This table has about 18,000 distinct CDR3 sequences, under 6.5% appearing once. The germline V gene encodes CDR1 LGHDT and CDR2 YNNKEL (reference sequence). V was pared by 4 bases and J by 1 base, with 11 bases between. This CDR3 has 14 amino acids. The receptor was derived from an adult who was a healthcare worker with PCR-confirmed SARS-CoV-2 infection or an uninfected control (not recorded which). Material: whole blood. The chain has TRBV3-1 and TRBJ2-7; the D gene could be TRBD1 or TRBD2 (5 bases each). CDR3: CASSRGGHSYEQYF. The CDR3 DNA reads TGTGCCAGCAGCCGGGGCGGGCATTCCTACGAGCAGTACTTC.